This T cell receptor (beta chain) derives from a study of T cell repertoires in aging, cancer and after chemotherapy. A mixed TRB-A/B primer pool amplified rearranged TRB by multiplex touch-down PCR. TCRdb independently ran MiXCR on the multiplex PCR reads; one entry per CDR3 protein. The top ten hold 45% to 55% of the sample, which has some 14,000 distinct CDR3 sequences, 25% seen once. The CDR3 extends over 16 amino acids. Germline CDR1 and CDR2: SGHVS and FNYEAQ. Deletions cut 4 bases from V and 0 bases from J, with 13 bases between. The template was genomic DNA from peripheral blood, not RNA. Material: blood. This sequence joins TRBV7-6 and TRBJ1-3; tentative D call: TRBD1 (5 bases). The TCR sequence derives from a human donor in good health. The CDR3 sequence: CASSSGGLSSGNTIYF. The CDR3 region has the DNA TGTGCCAGCAGCTCTGGGGGACTTAGCTCTGGAAACACCATATATTTT. Together with reference TRBV7-6 and TRBJ1-3, the CDR3 gives the full variable domain: GAGVSQSPRYKVTKRGQDVALRCDPISGHVSLYWYRQALGQGPEFLTYFNYEAQQDKSGLPNDRFSAERPEGSISTLTIQRTEQRDSAMYRCASSSGGLSSGNTIYFGEGSWLTVV.